The rows below give T cell receptor beta chains drawn from one sample of a study of blood T cell repertoires in COVID-19. Clones were sequenced by immunoSEQ multiplex PCR, and TCRdb holds only the in-frame ones, with some missing. The sample records nearly 100,000 clones, roughly 80% being singletons. Material for sequencing was peripheral blood. All receptors come from a woman aged 55 to 70 with acute or convalescent COVID-19. The CDR3 runs from the conserved cysteine through the conserved F or W. Fields, in order: D gene, V gene, CDR3 protein. A D gene is named only where the DNA matches it firmly.

>TRBD1|TRBV11-3
CASTEDRGYEQYF
>-|TRBV7-9
CASSLAQSRGETQYF
>TRBD2|TRBV9
CASSVTSGGSRSSTDTQYF
>-|TRBV12-3/TRBV12-4
CAGSRDRFNEQFF
>TRBD1|TRBV5-6
CASSPLPGQSAYEQYF
>-|TRBV3-1/TRBV3-2
CASSRGGGNQPQHF
>-|TRBV19
CASDYGGSDYGYTF
>-|TRBV5-1
CASSLGGGRPQHF
>TRBD2|TRBV3-1/TRBV3-2
CASSPVGGTDTQYF
>TRBD1|TRBV5-1
CASSDTGGLSGANVLTF
>-|TRBV28
CASSLPNQPQHF
>-|TRBV6-2/TRBV6-3
CASSYSGLAGSTEAFF
>-|TRBV5-1
CASSPEGRRNTGELFF
>TRBD2|TRBV5-4
CASSWTSGGAGTQYF
>-|TRBV20-1
CSASAGLGNQPQHF
>TRBD1|TRBV6-2/TRBV6-3
CASSYSWDSQPQHF
>TRBD1|TRBV2
CASRTGTGSNQPQHF
>TRBD1|TRBV6-1
CASSDPAYRGLVSPLHF
>-|TRBV7-6
CASSRGSFNEKLFF
>-|TRBV19
CASSTQGSPLHF
>TRBD2|TRBV7-9
CASSLGASGGAVTQYF
>-|TRBV7-2
CASSQTRTAEKLFF
>TRBD1|TRBV28
CASSTGDRIYGYTF
>TRBD1|TRBV19
CASSARQGGTDTQYF
>-|TRBV5-6
CASSITGVPPQHF
>-|TRBV28
CASSLGRGYGYTF
>-|TRBV10-1
CASSESARGIDEQYF
>TRBD1|TRBV7-3
CASSTNRGDGSPLHF
>-|TRBV2
CASTTRATNTEAFF
>-|TRBV6-6
CASSTRETGYTF
>TRBD2|TRBV3-1/TRBV3-2
CASSRPGTSGKNEQFF
>-|TRBV7-9
CASSLDGISNQPQHF
>TRBD1|TRBV7-2
CASSLGPGDRAGAFF
>-|TRBV3-1/TRBV3-2
CASSYSGQSNEKLFF
>-|TRBV4-2
CASSQDRLADTGELFF
>-|TRBV5-4
CAGSRDKNYGYTF
>TRBD2|TRBV28
CASSLTSAQETQYF
>-|TRBV14
CASSQDLVEGVMNQARNQPQHF
>-|TRBV27
CASSLGRGGQPQHF
>-|TRBV6-5
CASSSHEALYGYTF
>TRBD2|TRBV28
CASSSTSGGGFSEQYF
>TRBD1|TRBV3-1/TRBV3-2
CASSSRDRRTEAFF
>TRBD2|TRBV19
CASSSSRGDNEQFF
>-|TRBV14
CASSRRGDSPLHF
>-|TRBV6-1
CASSEGWTTGNTIYF
>-|TRBV9
CASSPSNREGDSPLHF